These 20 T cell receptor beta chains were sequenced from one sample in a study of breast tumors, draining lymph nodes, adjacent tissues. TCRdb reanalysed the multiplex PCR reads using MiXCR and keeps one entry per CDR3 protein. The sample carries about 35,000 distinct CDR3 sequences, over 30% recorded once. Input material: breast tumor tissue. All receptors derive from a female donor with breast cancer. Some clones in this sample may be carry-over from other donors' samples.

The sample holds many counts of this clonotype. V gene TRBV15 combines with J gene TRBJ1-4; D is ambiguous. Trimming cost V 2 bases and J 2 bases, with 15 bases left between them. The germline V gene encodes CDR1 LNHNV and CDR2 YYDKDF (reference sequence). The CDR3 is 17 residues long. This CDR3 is CATSRRRGAGTNEKLFF. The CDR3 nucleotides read TGTGCCACCAGCAGAAGAAGAGGCGCGGGGACTAATGAAAAACTGTTTTTT.

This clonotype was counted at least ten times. CDR3 loop: CASSQGGQGADEQYF. DNA for the CDR3: TGCGCCAGCAGCCAAGGTGGACAGGGGGCGGACGAGCAGTACTTC. The chain links TRBV4-1 to TRBJ2-7, with 11 bases matching TRBD1. The CDR3 extends over 15 amino acids. Germline-derived CDR1 and CDR2 are MGHRA and YSYEKL. The ends lost 1 base at V and 5 bases at J; junction bases unmatched: 4.

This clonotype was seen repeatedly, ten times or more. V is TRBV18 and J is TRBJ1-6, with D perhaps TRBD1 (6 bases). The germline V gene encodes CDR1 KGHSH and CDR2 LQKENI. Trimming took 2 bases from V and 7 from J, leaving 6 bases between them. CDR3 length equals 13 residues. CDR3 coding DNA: TGTGCCAGCTCACCAGGGGGCAATTCACCCCTCCACTTT. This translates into CASSPGGNSPLHF.

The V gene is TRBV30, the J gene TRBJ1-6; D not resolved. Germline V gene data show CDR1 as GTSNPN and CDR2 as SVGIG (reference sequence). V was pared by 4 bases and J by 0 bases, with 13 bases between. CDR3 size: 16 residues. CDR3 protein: CAWTASPFSYNSPLHF. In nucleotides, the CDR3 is TGTGCCTGGACAGCATCGCCATTCTCCTATAATTCACCCCTCCACTTT.

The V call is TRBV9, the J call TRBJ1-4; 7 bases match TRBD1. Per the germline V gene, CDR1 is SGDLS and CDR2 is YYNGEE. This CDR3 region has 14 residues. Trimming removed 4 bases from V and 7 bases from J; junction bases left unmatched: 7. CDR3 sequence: CASSPSTGSEKLFF. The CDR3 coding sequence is TGTGCCAGCAGCCCCTCGACAGGGAGTGAAAAACTGTTTTTT. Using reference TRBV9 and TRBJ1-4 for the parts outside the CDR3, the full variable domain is DSGVTQTPKHLITATGQRVTLRCSPRSGDLSVYWYQQSLDQGLQFLIQYYNGEERAKGNILERFSAQQFPDLHSELNLSSLELGDSALYFCASSPSTGSEKLFFGSGTQLSVL.

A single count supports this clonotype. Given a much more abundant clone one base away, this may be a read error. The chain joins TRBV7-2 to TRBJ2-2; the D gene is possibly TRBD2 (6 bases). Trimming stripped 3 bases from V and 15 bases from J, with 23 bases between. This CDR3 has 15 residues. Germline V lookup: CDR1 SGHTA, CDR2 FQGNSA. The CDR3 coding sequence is TGTGCCAGCAGCTTCTCTCCCGGGGGAACAGGCTTGGTGTTTTTT. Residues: CASSFSPGGTGLVFF.

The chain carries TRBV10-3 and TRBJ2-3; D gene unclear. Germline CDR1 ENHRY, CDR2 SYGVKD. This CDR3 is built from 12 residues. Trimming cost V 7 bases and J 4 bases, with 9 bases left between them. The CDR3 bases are TGTGCCATCAAGGCTTCATCAGATACGCAGTATTTT. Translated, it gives CAIKASSDTQYF.

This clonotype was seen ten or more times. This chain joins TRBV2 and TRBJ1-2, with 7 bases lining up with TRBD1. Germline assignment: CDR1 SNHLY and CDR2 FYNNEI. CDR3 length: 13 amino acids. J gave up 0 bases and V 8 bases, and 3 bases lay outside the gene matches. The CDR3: CASLGTANYGYTF. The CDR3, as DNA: TGTGCCAGCTTGGGGACAGCTAACTATGGCTACACCTTC.

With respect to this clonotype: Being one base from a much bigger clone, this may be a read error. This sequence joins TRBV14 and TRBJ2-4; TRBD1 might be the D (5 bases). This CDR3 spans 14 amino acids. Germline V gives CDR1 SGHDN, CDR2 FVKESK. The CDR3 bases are TGTGCCGGCAGCCAAGAAGGGGCAGGGCGAATTCAGTACTTC. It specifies CAGSQEGAGRIQYF.

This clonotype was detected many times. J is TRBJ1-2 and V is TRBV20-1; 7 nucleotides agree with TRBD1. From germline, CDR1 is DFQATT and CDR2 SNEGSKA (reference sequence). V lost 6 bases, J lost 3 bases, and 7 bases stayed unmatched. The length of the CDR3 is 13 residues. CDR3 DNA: TGCAGTGCCGCGACAGGGTCCCACTATGGCTACACCTTC. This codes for CSAATGSHYGYTF.

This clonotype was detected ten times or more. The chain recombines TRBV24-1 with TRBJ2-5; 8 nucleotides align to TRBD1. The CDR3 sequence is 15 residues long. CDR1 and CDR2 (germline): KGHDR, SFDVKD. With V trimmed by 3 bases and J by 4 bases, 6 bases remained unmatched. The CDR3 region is CATSDPTGVIETQYF. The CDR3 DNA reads TGTGCCACCAGTGATCCGACAGGGGTGATAGAGACCCAGTACTTC.

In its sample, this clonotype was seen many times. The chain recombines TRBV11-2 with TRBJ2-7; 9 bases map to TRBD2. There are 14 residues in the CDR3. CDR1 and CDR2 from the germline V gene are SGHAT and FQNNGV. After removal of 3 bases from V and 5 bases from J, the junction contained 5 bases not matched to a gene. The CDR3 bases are TGTGCCAGCAGCTTCAGGACTAGCGCCGACGAGCAGTACTTC. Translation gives CASSFRTSADEQYF.

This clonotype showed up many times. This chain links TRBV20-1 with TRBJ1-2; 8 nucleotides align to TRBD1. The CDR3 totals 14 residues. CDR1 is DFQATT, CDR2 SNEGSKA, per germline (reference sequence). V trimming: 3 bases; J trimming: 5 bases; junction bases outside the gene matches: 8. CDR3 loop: CSASPPRQGYGYTF. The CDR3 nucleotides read TGCAGTGCTAGCCCCCCGAGACAGGGGTATGGCTACACCTTC.

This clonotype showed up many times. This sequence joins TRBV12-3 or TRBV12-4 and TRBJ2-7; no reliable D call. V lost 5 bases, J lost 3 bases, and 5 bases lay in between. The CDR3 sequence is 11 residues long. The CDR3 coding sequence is TGTGCCAGCAGTATCAACTACGAGCAGTACTTC. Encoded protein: CASSINYEQYF.

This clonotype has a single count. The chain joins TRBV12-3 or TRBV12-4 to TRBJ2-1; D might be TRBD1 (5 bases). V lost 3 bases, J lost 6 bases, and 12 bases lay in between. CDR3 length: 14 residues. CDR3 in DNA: TGTGCCAGCAGTTTTTCAGGGTTGGGCAATGAGCAGTTCTTC. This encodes CASSFSGLGNEQFF.

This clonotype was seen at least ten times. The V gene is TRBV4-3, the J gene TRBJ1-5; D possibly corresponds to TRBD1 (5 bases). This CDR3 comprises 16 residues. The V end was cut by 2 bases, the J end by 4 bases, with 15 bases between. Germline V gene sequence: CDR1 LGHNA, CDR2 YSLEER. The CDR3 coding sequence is TGCGCCAGCAGCCAATCTCTCCAGGGCTCAAATCAGCCCCAGCATTTT. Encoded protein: CASSQSLQGSNQPQHF.

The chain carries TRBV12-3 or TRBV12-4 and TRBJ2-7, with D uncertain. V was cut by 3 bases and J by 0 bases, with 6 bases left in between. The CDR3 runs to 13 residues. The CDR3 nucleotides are TGTGCCAGCAGTTTTGGTAGCTCCTACGAGCAGTACTTC. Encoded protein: CASSFGSSYEQYF.

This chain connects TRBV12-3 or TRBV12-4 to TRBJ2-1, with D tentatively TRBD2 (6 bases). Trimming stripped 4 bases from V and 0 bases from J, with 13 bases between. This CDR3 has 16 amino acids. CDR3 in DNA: TGTGCCAGCAGTTCTGCGGGACGAAGCTCCTACAATGAGCAGTTCTTC. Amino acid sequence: CASSSAGRSSYNEQFF.

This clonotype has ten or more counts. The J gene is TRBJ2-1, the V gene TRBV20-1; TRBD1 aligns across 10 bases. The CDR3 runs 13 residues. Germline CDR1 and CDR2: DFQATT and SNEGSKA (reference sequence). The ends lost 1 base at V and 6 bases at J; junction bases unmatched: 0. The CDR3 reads CSARGTGGNEQFF. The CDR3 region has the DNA TGCAGTGCTAGAGGGACAGGGGGCAATGAGCAGTTCTTC.

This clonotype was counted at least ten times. The CDR3 DNA is TGTGCCAGCAGCTTCACTAGCGGAAACACCTACGGCGGGGAGCTGTTTTTT. Translation gives CASSFTSGNTYGGELFF. This chain links TRBV5-6 with TRBJ2-2; 8 bases are a match to TRBD2. This CDR3 comprises 17 residues. Per the germline V gene, CDR1 is SGHDT and CDR2 is YYEEEE. V lost 2 bases and J lost 7; bases outside the gene matches: 13. Looking up the rest from reference TRBV5-6 and TRBJ2-2 gives the full variable domain: DAGVTQSPTHLIKTRGQQVTLRCSPKSGHDTVSWYQQALGQGPQFIFQYYEEEERQRGNFPDRFSGHQFPNYSSELNVNALLLGDSALYLCASSFTSGNTYGGELFFGEGSRLTVL.